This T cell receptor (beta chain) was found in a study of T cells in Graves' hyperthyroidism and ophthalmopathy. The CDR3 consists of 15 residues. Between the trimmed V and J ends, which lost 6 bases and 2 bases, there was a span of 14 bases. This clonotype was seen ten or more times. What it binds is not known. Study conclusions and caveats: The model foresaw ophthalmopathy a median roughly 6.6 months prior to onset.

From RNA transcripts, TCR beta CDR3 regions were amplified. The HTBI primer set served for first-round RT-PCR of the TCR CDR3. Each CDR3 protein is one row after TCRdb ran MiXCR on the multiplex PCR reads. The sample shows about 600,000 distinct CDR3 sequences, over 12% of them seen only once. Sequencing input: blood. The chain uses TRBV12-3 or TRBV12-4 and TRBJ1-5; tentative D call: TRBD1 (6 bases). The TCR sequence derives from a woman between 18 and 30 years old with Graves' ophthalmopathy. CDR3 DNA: TGTGCCAGCAGGATGACCGGGGGCCGCAATCAGCCCCAGCATTTT. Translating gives CASRMTGGRNQPQHF.